Presented here are 28 T cell receptor beta chains from one specimen sequenced in a study of tumor-infiltrating lymphocytes in primary liver carcinoma. Co-extracting RNA and DNA was done with roughly 18-32 mg of unsorted bulk tissue as input. Total RNA amounting to around 450 ng was the source from which TCR beta cDNA was made with a constant-region primer. What produced the TCR beta libraries was three nested multiplex PCR rounds using slightly modified ARM-PCR. Running 10 cycles apiece, the first two PCR rounds relied on TRBV1-TRBV30 forward primers together with a C-beta reverse primer. One entry per CDR3 protein, called by TCRdb with MiXCR from the multiplex PCR reads. The sample lists around 100,000 distinct CDR3 sequences, about 67% occurring once. Sequencing input: liver tumor tissue from sampling region 2. The subset here: tumor region T2, inferior pole. All receptors come from an older woman with primary liver carcinoma and hepatitis B virus infection.

Worth noting for this clonotype: Germline and junction disagree at one end, which may indicate a read error. The rearrangement links TRBV4-1 to TRBJ2-3, with D tentatively TRBD1 (6 bases). Germline V CDR1 and CDR2: MGHRA, YSYEKL. The CDR3 loop spans 15 amino acids. Here the CDR3 DNA reads TGCGCCACCAGCTACTACGGGATGGACAGAGATACGCGGTATTTT. This encodes CATSYYGMDRDTRYF.

This clonotype has a single count. In DNA, the CDR3 is TGTGCCAGTAATCATCAGGGAAATCAGCCCCAGCATTTT. Residues: CASNHQGNQPQHF. The chain has TRBV12-3 or TRBV12-4 and TRBJ1-5; perhaps TRBD1 as D (5 bases). V lost 9 bases and J 4 bases, leaving 13 bases between the germline ends. This CDR3 region has 13 residues.

In the case of this clonotype: Because it lacks the conserved phenylalanine or tryptophan at the end, this CDR3 is likely a read error. The limits of the CDR3 on the DNA are not certain, so only TCRdb's listed CDR3 is given. V usage is TRBV11-3 and J usage is TRBJ2-1; the table names TRBD1, a call not compared with the DNA. The CDR3 extends over 17 residues, inclusive of both ends. Germline V CDR1 and CDR2: SGHNT, YENEEA. The CDR3 sequence is CASSSRGARTTGNEQFL.

This clonotype was counted once. A much larger clone differs by one base, so this may be a read error. The chain combines TRBV5-1 with TRBJ2-1, with D perhaps TRBD2 (5 bases). Germline CDR1 reads SGHRS; CDR2 reads YFSETQ. The CDR3 has 15 residues. V dropped 3 bases and J dropped 0 bases, with 10 bases sitting between them. The CDR3 nucleotides are TGCGCCAGCAGCTCGGAAGGGAGCTCCTACAATGAGCAGTTCTTC. It is translated as CASSSEGSSYNEQFF.

Comments on this clonotype: The junction and the germline gene differ at one end; a read error may be behind it. The CDR3, as DNA: TGTGCCAGGAGTTGCTGGGGCCCCTCCTACGAGCAGTACTTC. Translating it yields CARSCWGPSYEQYF. The genes are TRBV6-5 and TRBJ2-7; D might be TRBD1 (5 bases). In germline, CDR1 is MNHEY, CDR2 SVGAGI. The CDR3 has 14 residues.

This clonotype was counted a single time. A junction boundary mismatches the germline segment, possibly from a read error. V and J are TRBV11-2 and TRBJ2-1; D possibly corresponds to TRBD2 (6 bases). CDR3 length equals 15 residues. Germline V gene data show CDR1 as SGHAT and CDR2 as FQNNGV. CDR3 sequence (DNA): TGTGCCAGCAGTGCCGGGACGGTGGACTACAATGTGCAGCCCTTC. Its protein is CASSAGTVDYNVQPF.

This chain joins TRBV18 and TRBJ2-3; 7 nucleotides line up with TRBD1. In germline, CDR1 is KGHSH, CDR2 LQKENI. J gave up 0 bases and V 4 bases, and 4 bases lay outside the gene matches. The CDR3 contains 15 residues. This chain's CDR3 is CASSRTGASTDTQYF. As DNA, the CDR3 is TGTGCCAGCTCACGGACAGGAGCTAGCACAGATACGCAGTATTTT.

This clonotype turned up a few times. A much bigger clone sits one base away, suggesting this may be a read error. V is TRBV6-2 or TRBV6-3 and J is TRBJ2-1; D gene uncertain. The germline V gene has CDR1 MNHEY and CDR2 SVGEGT. The CDR3 is 13 amino acids. Trimming removed 4 bases from V and 4 bases from J, with 8 bases in between. The CDR3 spells CASSCSAYNEQFF. The CDR3 nucleotides are TGTGCCAGCAGTTGCTCGGCGTACAATGAGCAGTTCTTC.

Remarks on this clonotype: The junction does not match germline at one end; this may be a read error. The chain links TRBV28 to TRBJ1-5; D may be TRBD1 (6 bases). CDR3 size: 13 residues. Germline CDR1 MDHEN, CDR2 SYDVKM. CDR3 DNA sequence: TGTGCCAACAGTTTTCCAGGGGTTCAGCCCCAGCATTTT. Protein: CANSFPGVQPQHF.

The CDR3 DNA follows: TGTGCCAGCAGTTACCAGGGTGGGAACTATAACTACACCTTC. Translating gives CASSYQGGNYNYTF. V usage is TRBV6-5 and J usage is TRBJ1-2, with D possibly being TRBD1 (5 bases). This CDR3 contains 14 residues. Germline V CDR1 and CDR2: MNHEY, SVGAGI. V lost 2 bases and J 10 bases, leaving 17 bases between the germline ends.

Concerning this clonotype: A junction end diverges from the germline sequence, so it may reflect a read error. The chain is built from TRBV5-1 and TRBJ2-1, with 7 positions matching TRBD2. Germline CDR1 reads SGHRS; CDR2 reads YFSETQ. The CDR3 is 18 residues long. CDR3 loop: CASTPGRASGNSYNDQFF. In DNA form, the CDR3 reads TGCGCCAGCACCCCTGGGAGGGCTAGCGGAAATTCCTACAATGACCAGTTCTTC.

A note on this clonotype: One junction end disagrees with the germline gene, perhaps due to a read error. The chain joins TRBV6-2 or TRBV6-3 to TRBJ2-4; TRBD2 matches at 13 bases. The CDR3 contains 17 residues. Germline V gives CDR1 MNHEY, CDR2 SVGEGT. CDR3 residues: CASSSGTSGIGQNIQYF. CDR3 sequence (DNA): TGTGCCAGCAGTTCGGGGACTAGCGGGATAGGTCAAAACATTCAGTACTTT.

The chain employs TRBV15 and TRBJ2-5; 9 bases map to TRBD1. Per the germline V gene, CDR1 is LNHNV and CDR2 is YYDKDF (reference sequence). There are 20 residues in the CDR3. The V gene end was trimmed by 1 base and the J gene end by 5 bases; junction bases not matched to a gene: 20. This chain's CDR3 is CATSRGTGTGTGGKSETQYF. CDR3 in DNA: TGTGCCACCAGCAGAGGGACCGGGACAGGGACGGGTGGGAAAAGTGAGACCCAGTACTTC.

On this clonotype: One junction end disagrees with the germline gene, perhaps due to a read error. V usage is TRBV12-3 or TRBV12-4 and J usage is TRBJ2-1; D is perhaps TRBD2 (6 bases). The CDR3 runs to 13 residues. The CDR3, as DNA: TGTGCCAGCAGTCTTCCGGGGGACGATGAACAGTTCTTC. This gives the protein CASSLPGDDEQFF.

This clonotype is classed as medium-sized. The chain employs TRBV11-2 and TRBJ2-1, with a weak D call TRBD2 (6 bases). The CDR3 covers 15 residues. Per germline, CDR1 SGHAT and CDR2 FQNNGV. V was pared by 1 base and J by 0 bases, with 7 bases between. The CDR3 region is CASSLGGLSYNEQFF. In DNA, the CDR3 is TGTGCCAGCAGCTTAGGGGGACTCTCCTACAATGAGCAGTTCTTC.

On this clonotype itself: A read error may be the cause here, since a much bigger clone is one base away. The chain uses TRBV12-3 or TRBV12-4 and TRBJ2-1, with 9 positions matching TRBD1. The CDR3 is made up of 16 amino acids. With 8 bases clipped from V and 5 bases from J, the junction kept 13 bases outside the gene matches. CDR3 region: CASGSRTRDRDNEQFF. The CDR3 coding sequence is TGTGCCAGCGGTTCTCGCACACGGGACAGGGACAATGAGCAGTTCTTC.

The J gene is TRBJ2-7, the V gene TRBV11-2; D unclear. The germline V gene encodes CDR1 SGHAT and CDR2 FQNNGV. The CDR3 length is 12 residues. V was pared by 10 bases and J by 7 bases, with 17 bases between. This chain's CDR3 is CAISLGWVEQYF. CDR3 sequence (DNA): TGTGCCATCAGTTTGGGATGGGTTGAGCAGTACTTC.

In its sample, this clonotype was seen a few times. The final CDR3 position lacks the conserved phenylalanine or tryptophan, pointing to a likely read error. CDR3 sequence reads: CASGSLPTDTQYL. The CDR3 DNA sequence: TGTGCCTCAGGGAGCTTGCCCACTGATACGCAGTATCTT. The genes are TRBV28 and TRBJ2-3; D is tentatively TRBD1 or TRBD2 (5 bases each). Trimming took 11 bases from V and 6 from J, leaving 18 bases between them. The CDR3 extends over 13 amino acids. The germline V gene encodes CDR1 MDHEN and CDR2 SYDVKM.

For this clonotype: This may be a read error: a much more frequent sequence differs by one nucleotide. J is TRBJ1-3 and V is TRBV5-6; D remains ambiguous. The CDR3 consists of 15 residues. Germline CDR1 and CDR2: SGHDT and YYEEEE. Trimming cost V 1 base and J 4 bases, with 12 bases left between them. The CDR3 DNA is TGTGCCAGCAGCTTGTTCCCATGGGCCGGAAACACCATATATTTT. Protein product: CASSLFPWAGNTIYF.

To note about this clonotype: The CDR3 does not close with the conserved phenylalanine or tryptophan, likely indicating a read error. The chain combines TRBV6-1 with TRBJ1-1; unclear D gene. Germline V gives CDR1 MNHNS, CDR2 SASEGT. Trimming left V 9 bases short and J 2 bases short, with 19 bases between. The CDR3 covers 15 residues. CDR3 coding DNA: TGTGCCAGGAGTTCCCCGGGCCTTGGAAACACTGAAGCTTTCGTT. It specifies CARSSPGLGNTEAFV.

The CDR3 DNA reads TGTGCCAGCAGCCACCCGCGGACTAGCGGGAACAATGAGCAGTTCTTC. Protein product: CASSHPRTSGNNEQFF. The chain is built from TRBV7-9 and TRBJ2-1, with TRBD2 identical over 12 bases. The CDR3 runs to 16 residues. Germline loops: CDR1 SEHNR, CDR2 FQNEAQ (reference sequence). The junction had 7 bases not matched to a gene; V was cut back by 5 bases and J by 5 bases.

This clonotype has just a few counts. The CDR3 loop is CASSPAWGRGEQYF. CDR3 bases: TGTGCCAGCAGCCCTGCCTGGGGGCGGGGTGAGCAGTACTTC. This chain joins TRBV28 and TRBJ2-7; D might be TRBD1 or TRBD2, each matching 6 bases. Trimming stripped 6 bases from V and 7 bases from J, with 19 bases between. CDR1 and CDR2 (germline): MDHEN, SYDVKM. CDR3 length: 14 amino acids. The whole variable domain, filled in from reference TRBV28 and TRBJ2-7, reads DVKVTQSSRYLVKRTGEKVFLECVQDMDHENMFWYRQDPGLGLRLIYFSYDVKMKEKGDIPEGYSVSREKKERFSLILESASTNQTSMYLCASSPAWGRGEQYFGPGTRLTVT.

There are many counts of this clonotype. The CDR3 region is CASSHCEDDEQFF. The CDR3 DNA reads as TGTGCCAGCAGCCATTGTGAGGACGATGAGCAGTTCTTC. The gene calls are TRBV5-7 and TRBJ2-1, with D uncertain. TRBV5-7 is an ORF, and what it does is uncertain. CDR3 length: 13 residues. V was cut by 4 bases and J by 8 bases, with 13 bases left in between.

On this clonotype itself: One junction end does not reproduce the germline sequence, and a read error may be involved. This sequence joins TRBV11-3 and TRBJ2-2; TRBD1 might be the D (5 bases). The CDR3 runs to 17 residues. CDR1 and CDR2 from the germline V gene are SGHNT and YENEEA. CDR3 nucleotide sequence: TGTGCCAGCAGCTTTGACAGCGCTGGTGCGAACACAGGGGAGCTGTTTTTT. Translation: CASSFDSAGANTGELFF.

About this clonotype: Lacking the conserved final phenylalanine or tryptophan, this CDR3 likely reflects a read error. The V gene is TRBV6-5, the J gene TRBJ2-1; D not certain. Trimming left V 9 bases short and J 0 bases short, with 12 bases between. CDR1 MNHEY and CDR2 SVGAGI come from the germline V gene. This CDR3 is 14 amino acids long. The CDR3 DNA is TGTGCCAGAGAGGAGACGGGCTCCTACAATGAGCAGTTCTCC. Translated, it gives CAREETGSYNEQFS.

On this clonotype itself: This may stem from a read error, because a much larger clone lies one nucleotide away. The chain is built from TRBV13 and TRBJ2-7; D may match TRBD1 or TRBD2 (6 bases each). Trimming took 5 bases from V and 3 from J, leaving 14 bases between them. The CDR3 sequence is 14 residues long. Looked up from germline, CDR1 is PRHDT and CDR2 is FYEKMQ (reference sequence). The CDR3 sequence: CASSGGGGRYEQYF. CDR3 coding DNA: TGTGCCAGCAGCGGAGGGGGTGGGCGCTACGAGCAGTACTTC.

With respect to this clonotype: The junction departs from the called germline gene at one end, perhaps through a read error. The chain has TRBV18 and TRBJ2-3, with 9 positions matching TRBD1. The CDR3 has 16 amino acids. Per germline, CDR1 KGHSH and CDR2 LQKENI. CDR3 DNA sequence: TGTGCCAGCTCACCCCGGACAGGGGAAGGGGCAGATACGCAGTGTTTT. This codes for CASSPRTGEGADTQCF. Combining the CDR3 with reference TRBV18 and TRBJ2-3 gives the whole variable domain NAGVMQNPRHLVRRRGQEARLRCSPMKGHSHVYWYRQLPEEGLKFMVYLQKENIIDESGMPKERFSAEFPKEGPSILRIQQVVRGDSAAYFCASSPRTGEGADTQCFGPGTRLTVL.

The chain has TRBV12-3 or TRBV12-4 and TRBJ2-7; 11 bases match TRBD1. Trimming at V came to 7 bases and at J to 3 bases, leaving 11 bases not matched to a gene. The length of the CDR3 is 16 residues. The CDR3 nucleotides are TGTGCCAGCATTTCCAAGGACAGGGGGCGTATCTACGAGCAGTACTTC. This encodes CASISKDRGRIYEQYF.